This T cell receptor (beta chain) stems from a study of cytomegalovirus exposure and HLA in healthy donors. The method was immunoSEQ multiplex PCR; TCRdb's version includes in-frame clones alone and lacks a portion of them. The data contain 78,000 or so clones, 94% of them singletons. V lost 7 bases and J 6 bases, leaving 9 bases between the germline ends. Per germline, CDR1 MNHEY and CDR2 SVGAGI. CDR3 length equals 12 residues. The sequenced material came from PBMCs. The clonotype comes from a woman aged 18-30 years in good health and CMV-seropositive. The V gene is TRBV6-5, the J gene TRBJ2-2; a weak D match, TRBD1 (6 bases). The DNA of the CDR3 is TGTGCCAGCACCTCAGGGGCCGGGGAGCTGTTTTTT. This translates into CASTSGAGELFF.